The present T cell receptor (beta chain) was sequenced within a study of blood T cell repertoires in COVID-19. Trimming removed 3 bases from V and 2 bases from J; junction bases left unmatched: 13. The germline V gene has CDR1 LGHDT and CDR2 YNNKEL (reference sequence). The CDR3 runs to 19 residues. Generated by immunoSEQ multiplex PCR, the TCRdb table keeps only in-frame clones and is missing some. Of about 160,000 clones detected, around 85% appear once; the ten largest clones hold roughly 3%. This sequence joins TRBV3-1 (or the pseudogene TRBV3-2) and TRBJ2-3; TRBD2 matches 11 bases. The TCR comes from a human donor with acute or convalescent COVID-19. The donor label of this sample is uncertain. The sample comprised peripheral blood. CDR3 in DNA: TGTGCCAGCAGCCATCAGCACATTCGGGGACTAGCGGTCACAGATACGCAGTATTTT. Amino acid sequence: CASSHQHIRGLAVTDTQYF.